A selection of T cell receptor beta chains follows, all from one sample in a study of CD8+ T cells in alopecia areata. Using immunoSEQ multiplex PCR, the repertoire was profiled, and TCRdb retains in-frame clones only, with some absent. The sample yields approximately 130,000 clones, roughly 57% seen once. Material: CD4+ T cells sorted from blood, obtained at week 4, from a patient treated with tofacitinib. These TCRs come from a human donor with alopecia areata. CDR3s include the opening cysteine and the closing phenylalanine or tryptophan. D genes are given only for firm matches. A row's size may be missing; if present it is once, few, many or a size class.

>.|few|TRBV14|TRBJ1-2
CASSLSREYGYTF
TGTGCCAGCAGCCTATCCCGGGAGTATGGCTACACCTTC
>.|few|TRBV4-1|TRBJ1-1
CASSQRRGDNTEAFF
TGCGCCAGCAGCCAACGAAGAGGGGACAACACTGAAGCTTTCTTT
>.|.|TRBV6-1|TRBJ2-5
CASSEDNRDIETQYF
TGTGCCAGCAGTGAAGATAACAGGGATATAGAGACCCAGTACTTC
>.|few|TRBV29-1|TRBJ2-5
CSVAQGYDRQTQYF
TGCAGCGTCGCACAGGGTTATGATAGGCAGACCCAGTACTTC
>TRBD1|.|TRBV29-1|TRBJ1-2
CSAARQGAYGYTF
TGCAGCGCCGCCCGACAGGGCGCCTATGGCTACACCTTC
>.|few|TRBV7-9|TRBJ1-2
CASSLAKTIQF
TGTGCCAGCAGCTTAGCGAAGACCATACAGTTC
>.|.|TRBV5-6|TRBJ2-7
CASSSASSYEQYF
TGTGCCAGCAGCTCGGCGTCCTCCTACGAGCAGTACTTC
>.|once|TRBV7-8|TRBJ1-5
CASSLNSGLSNQPQHF
TGTGCCAGCAGCTTAAACTCAGGGCTCAGCAATCAGCCCCAGCATTTT
>.|few|TRBV5-6|TRBJ1-2
CASSLKLSGYTF
TGTGCCAGCAGCCTAAAACTCAGTGGCTACACCTTC
>.|.|TRBV10-3|TRBJ2-1
CAISPQGPRGEQFF
TGTGCCATCAGTCCCCAGGGTCCCCGAGGTGAGCAGTTCTTC
>TRBD1|.|TRBV4-2|TRBJ1-1
CASSQDIGGEAFF
TGTGCCAGCAGCCAAGATATAGGGGGCGAAGCTTTCTTT
>TRBD1|few|TRBV10-3|TRBJ2-7
CAISDRTGDEQYF
TGTGCCATCAGTGACCGGACAGGGGACGAGCAGTACTTC
>.|few|TRBV7-2|TRBJ2-3
CASSLQRNTDTQYF
TGTGCCAGCAGCTTACAGCGAAACACAGATACGCAGTATTTT
>.|.|TRBV9|TRBJ2-5
CASSAGTAKETQYF
TGTGCCAGCAGCGCCGGGACCGCCAAAGAGACCCAGTACTTC
>TRBD2|few|TRBV27|TRBJ2-1
CASRPPTSGSYNEQFF
TGTGCCAGCAGACCTCCTACTAGCGGGAGCTACAATGAGCAGTTCTTC
>.|.|TRBV5-1|TRBJ1-2
CASSGGSYGYTF
TGCGCCAGCAGCGGCGGGAGCTATGGCTACACCTTC
>.|few|TRBV4-1|TRBJ1-5
CASSLLQDQPQHF
TGCGCCAGCAGCCTATTACAGGATCAGCCCCAGCATTTT
>.|.|TRBV11-2|TRBJ2-5
CASSLDRYSETQYF
TGTGCCAGCAGCTTAGATCGGTACAGTGAGACCCAGTACTTC
>.|.|TRBV7-3|TRBJ2-5
CASSPHLNGETQYF
TGTGCCAGCAGCCCACATTTGAATGGGGAGACCCAGTACTTC
>TRBD1|.|TRBV29-1|TRBJ1-2
CSVVDRGRGYTF
TGCAGCGTTGTTGACAGGGGGCGAGGCTACACCTTC
>TRBD2|.|TRBV30|TRBJ2-3
CAWSAPRAGGTDTQYF
TGTGCCTGGAGTGCCCCGCGGGCGGGAGGGACAGATACGCAGTATTTT
>.|once|TRBV30|TRBJ1-2
CAWNFGTDGSGYTF
TGTGCCTGGAATTTTGGGACGGATGGTTCTGGCTACACCTTC
>TRBD1|.|TRBV6-6|TRBJ2-3
CASNGQGAVDTQYF
TGTGCCAGCAACGGACAGGGGGCCGTAGATACGCAGTATTTT
>TRBD1|.|TRBV7-2|TRBJ2-3
CASRPRGRSPTDTQYF
TGTGCCAGCAGGCCGAGGGGGCGCAGTCCCACAGATACGCAGTATTTT
>.|.|TRBV5-6|TRBJ2-1
CASSLESPVDEQFF
TGTGCCAGCAGCTTGGAGAGTCCGGTGGATGAGCAGTTCTTC
>TRBD1|.|TRBV5-6|TRBJ2-3
CASSPPTGPTDTQYF
TGTGCCAGCAGCCCACCGACAGGGCCCACAGATACGCAGTATTTT
>.|.|TRBV9|TRBJ2-5
CASSVDPGKTQYF
TGTGCCAGCAGCGTCGACCCAGGAAAGACCCAGTACTTC
>TRBD1|.|TRBV29-1|TRBJ1-5
CSARDRGSNQPQHF
TGCAGCGCTAGGGACAGGGGAAGCAATCAGCCCCAGCATTTT
>.|.|TRBV5-4|TRBJ2-2
CASSLTGQNTGELFF
TGTGCCAGCAGCTTGACGGGACAAAACACCGGGGAGCTGTTTTTT
>.|.|TRBV7-9|TRBJ2-3
CASNLQGGRSTDTQYF
TGTGCCAGCAACCTCCAGGGGGGGCGAAGCACAGATACGCAGTATTTT
>.|.|TRBV7-9|TRBJ2-5
CASSLDRKETQYF
TGTGCCAGCAGCTTAGACAGGAAAGAGACCCAGTACTTC
>TRBD1|few|TRBV18|TRBJ2-5
CASSGQGFSETQYF
TGTGCCAGCTCAGGACAGGGGTTCTCGGAGACCCAGTACTTC
>.|.|TRBV1|TRBJ2-7
CTSSQFLMGQGVPYEQYF
TGCACCAGCAGCCAATTCCTAATGGGACAGGGGGTACCCTACGAGCAGTACTTC
>.|.|TRBV29-1|TRBJ2-5
CSASREETQYF
TGCAGCGCCTCGAGGGAAGAGACCCAGTACTTC
>.|few|TRBV19|TRBJ1-2
CASSPLGLLGYTF
TGTGCCAGTAGTCCCCTGGGGCTATTGGGCTACACCTTC
>.|.|TRBV7-9|TRBJ1-1
CASSFRGGLNTEAFF
TGTGCCAGCAGCTTCAGGGGAGGCTTGAACACTGAAGCTTTCTTT
>TRBD1|.|TRBV7-2|TRBJ2-7
CASSLVGTDYEQYF
TGTGCCAGCAGCTTAGTGGGGACAGATTACGAGCAGTACTTC
>TRBD1|.|TRBV29-1|TRBJ2-7
CSTRATGHYEQYF
TGCAGCACCAGGGCGACAGGGCACTACGAGCAGTACTTC
>.|.|TRBV7-3|TRBJ2-1
CASSLIASSYNEQFF
TGTGCCAGCAGCTTAATTGCTAGCTCCTACAATGAGCAGTTCTTC
>.|once|TRBV2|TRBJ1-2
CASSGTDDYGYTF
TGTGCCAGCAGTGGGACAGATGACTATGGCTACACCTTC
>.|few|TRBV29-1|TRBJ2-1
CSVDEAQQRAGRNEQFF
TGCAGCGTTGACGAAGCCCAGCAGAGGGCGGGGCGTAATGAGCAGTTCTTC